At least ten counts were recorded for the clone carrying this TCR beta chain. The antigen is not known. Germline assignment: CDR1 KGHSH and CDR2 LQKENI. Trimming took 3 bases from V and 8 from J, leaving 7 bases between them. The CDR3 extends over 12 amino acids. Libraries of TCR beta came from quantitative 5'-RACE with molecular barcodes. TCRdb processed the 5' RACE reads anew with MiXCR; each CDR3 protein has one entry. The sample shows fewer than 550,000 distinct CDR3 sequences, roughly 5% of them seen only once. The data were obtained in a study of CD8 T cells in ankylosing spondylitis. The study's findings and limits: There was a TCR beta motif, made of several highly homologous variants, that appeared characteristic of ankylosing spondylitis blood. CD8+ cells made up the disease-linked clones, which were relatively rare in peripheral blood.

This sequence joins TRBV18 and TRBJ1-4; D gene uncertain. The TCR originated in a male donor with ankylosing spondylitis. Specimen: blood, either unsorted or a sorted T cell fraction (not recorded which). CDR3 nucleotides: TGTGCCAGCTCACCTATGCAGGAAAAACTGTTTTTT. This gives the protein CASSPMQEKLFF.